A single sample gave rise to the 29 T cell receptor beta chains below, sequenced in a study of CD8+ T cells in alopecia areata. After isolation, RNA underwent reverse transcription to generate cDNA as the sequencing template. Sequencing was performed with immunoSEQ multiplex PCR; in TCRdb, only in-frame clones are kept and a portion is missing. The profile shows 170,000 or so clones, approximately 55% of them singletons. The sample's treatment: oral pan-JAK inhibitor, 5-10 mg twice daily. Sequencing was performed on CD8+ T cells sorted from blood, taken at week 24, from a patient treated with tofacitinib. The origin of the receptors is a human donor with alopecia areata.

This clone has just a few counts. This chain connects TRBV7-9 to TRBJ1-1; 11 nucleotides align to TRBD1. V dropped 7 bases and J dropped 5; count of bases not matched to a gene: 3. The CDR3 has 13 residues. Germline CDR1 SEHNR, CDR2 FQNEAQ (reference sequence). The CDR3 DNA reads TGTGCCAGCACCGGACAGGGGGCGACTGAAGCTTTCTTT. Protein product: CASTGQGATEAFF.

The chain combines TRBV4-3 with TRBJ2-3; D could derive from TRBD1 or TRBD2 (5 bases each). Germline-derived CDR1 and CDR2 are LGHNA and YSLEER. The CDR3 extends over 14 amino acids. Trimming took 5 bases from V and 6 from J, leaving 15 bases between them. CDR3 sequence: CASSGEVGDDTQYF. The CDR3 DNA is TGCGCCAGCAGCGGGGAAGTGGGGGACGATACGCAGTATTTT.

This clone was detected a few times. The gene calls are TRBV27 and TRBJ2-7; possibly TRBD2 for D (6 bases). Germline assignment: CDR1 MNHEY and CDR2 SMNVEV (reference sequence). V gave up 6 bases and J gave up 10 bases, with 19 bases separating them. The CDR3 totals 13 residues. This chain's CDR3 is CASRPHESGLQYF. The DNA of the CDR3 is TGTGCCAGCAGACCACATGAATCGGGACTTCAGTACTTC.

In DNA form, the CDR3 reads TGCGCCAGCAGCCAAAGGACAGGGGGGAACTATGGCTACACCTTC. Translating it yields CASSQRTGGNYGYTF. The chain combines TRBV4-3 with TRBJ1-2, with 10 nucleotides matching TRBD1. The CDR3 consists of 15 residues. The germline V gene has CDR1 LGHNA and CDR2 YSLEER. V lost 2 bases, J lost 2 bases, and 2 bases stayed unmatched.

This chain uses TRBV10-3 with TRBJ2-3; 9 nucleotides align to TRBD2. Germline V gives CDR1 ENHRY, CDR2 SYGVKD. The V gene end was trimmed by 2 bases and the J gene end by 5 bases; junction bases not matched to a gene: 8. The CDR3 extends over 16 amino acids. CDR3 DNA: TGTGCCATCAGTGAGGTCGGCGGGGGGGCCCTAGATACGCAGTATTTT. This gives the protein CAISEVGGGALDTQYF.

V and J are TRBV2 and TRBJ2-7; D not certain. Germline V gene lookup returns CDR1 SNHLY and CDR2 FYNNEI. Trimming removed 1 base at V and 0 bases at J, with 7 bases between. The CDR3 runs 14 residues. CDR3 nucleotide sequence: TGTGCCAGCAGTGAAGGAGCCAGCTCCTACGAGCAGTACTTC. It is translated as CASSEGASSYEQYF.

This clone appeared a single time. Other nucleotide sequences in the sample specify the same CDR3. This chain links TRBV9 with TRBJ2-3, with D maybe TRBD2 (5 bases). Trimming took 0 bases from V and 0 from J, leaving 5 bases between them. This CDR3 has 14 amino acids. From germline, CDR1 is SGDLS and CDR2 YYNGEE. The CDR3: CASSVAGSTDTQYF. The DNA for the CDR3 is TGTGCCAGCAGCGTAGCGGGAAGCACAGATACGCAGTATTTT.

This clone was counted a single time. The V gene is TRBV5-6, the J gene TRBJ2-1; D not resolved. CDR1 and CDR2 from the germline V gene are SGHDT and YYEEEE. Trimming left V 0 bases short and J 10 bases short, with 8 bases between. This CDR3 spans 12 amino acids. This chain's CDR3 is CASSLDQVEQFF. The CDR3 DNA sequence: TGTGCCAGCAGCTTGGACCAGGTAGAGCAGTTCTTC.

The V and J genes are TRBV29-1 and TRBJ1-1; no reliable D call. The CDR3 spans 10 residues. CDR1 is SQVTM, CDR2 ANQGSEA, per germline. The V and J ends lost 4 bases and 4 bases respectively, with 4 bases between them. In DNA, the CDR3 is TGCAGCGTTGTTAGCACTGAAGCTTTCTTT. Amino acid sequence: CSVVSTEAFF.

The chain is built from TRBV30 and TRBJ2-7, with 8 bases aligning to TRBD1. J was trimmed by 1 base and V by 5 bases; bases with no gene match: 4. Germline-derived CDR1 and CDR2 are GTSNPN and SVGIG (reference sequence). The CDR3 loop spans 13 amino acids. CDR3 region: CAWGQGRSYEQYF. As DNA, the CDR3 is TGTGCCTGGGGACAGGGCCGATCCTACGAGCAGTACTTC.

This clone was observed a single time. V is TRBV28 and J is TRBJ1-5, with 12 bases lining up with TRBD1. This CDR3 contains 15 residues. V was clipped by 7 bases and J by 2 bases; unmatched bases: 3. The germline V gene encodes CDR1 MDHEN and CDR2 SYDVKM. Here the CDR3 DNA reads TGTGCCAGCACCGGGACAGGGGGCGGCAATCAGCCCCAGCATTTT. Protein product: CASTGTGGGNQPQHF.

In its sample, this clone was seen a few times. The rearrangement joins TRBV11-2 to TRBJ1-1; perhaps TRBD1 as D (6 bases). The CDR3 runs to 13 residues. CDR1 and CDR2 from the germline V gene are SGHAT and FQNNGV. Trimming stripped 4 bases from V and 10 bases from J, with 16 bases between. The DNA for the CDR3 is TGTGCCAGCAGCTCCCCGGTAACAGGGCTAGCTTTCTTT. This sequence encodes CASSSPVTGLAFF. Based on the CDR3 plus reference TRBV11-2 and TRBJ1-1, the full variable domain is EAGVAQSPRYKIIEKRQSVAFWCNPISGHATLYWYQQILGQGPKLLIQFQNNGVVDDSQLPKDRFSAERLKGVDSTLKIQPAKLEDSAVYLCASSSPVTGLAFFGQGTRLTVV.

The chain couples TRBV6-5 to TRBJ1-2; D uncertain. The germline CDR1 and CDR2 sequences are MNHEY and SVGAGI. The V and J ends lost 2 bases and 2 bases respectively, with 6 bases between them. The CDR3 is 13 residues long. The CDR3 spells CASSYAGNYGYTF. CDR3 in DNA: TGTGCCAGCAGTTACGCGGGGAACTATGGCTACACCTTC.

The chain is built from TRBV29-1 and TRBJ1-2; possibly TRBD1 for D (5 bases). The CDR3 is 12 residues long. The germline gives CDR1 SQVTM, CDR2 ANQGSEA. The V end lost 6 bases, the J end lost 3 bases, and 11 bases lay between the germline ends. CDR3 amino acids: CSVMGDYYGYTF. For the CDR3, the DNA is TGCAGCGTAATGGGGGACTACTATGGCTACACCTTC.

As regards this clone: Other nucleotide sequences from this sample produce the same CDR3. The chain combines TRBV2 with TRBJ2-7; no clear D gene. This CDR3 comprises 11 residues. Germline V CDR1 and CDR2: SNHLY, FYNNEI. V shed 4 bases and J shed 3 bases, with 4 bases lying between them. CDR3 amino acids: CASSASYEQYF. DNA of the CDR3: TGTGCCAGCAGTGCCAGCTACGAGCAGTACTTC.

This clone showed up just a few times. The DNA of the CDR3 is TGTGCCATCAGCCTCAGGGATTTGGAAGAGACCCAGTACTTC. Translation: CAISLRDLEETQYF. The rearrangement uses TRBV10-3 and TRBJ2-5, with D maybe TRBD1 (5 bases). V was shortened by 6 bases and J by 3 bases, with 14 bases between the two germline ends. The germline CDR1 and CDR2 sequences are ENHRY and SYGVKD. The CDR3 has 14 amino acids.

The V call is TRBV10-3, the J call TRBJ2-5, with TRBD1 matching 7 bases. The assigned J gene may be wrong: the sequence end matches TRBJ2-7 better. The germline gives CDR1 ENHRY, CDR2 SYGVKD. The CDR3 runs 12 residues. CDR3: CATRDSPHEQYF. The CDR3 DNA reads TGTGCCACCCGGGACAGCCCCCACGAGCAGTACTTC.

Here the CDR3 reads CSALTGGNEQFF. DNA for the CDR3: TGCAGCGCCCTGACAGGGGGCAATGAGCAGTTCTTC. The chain recombines TRBV29-1 with TRBJ2-1, with 9 bases matching TRBD1. The CDR3 runs 12 residues. J lost 6 bases, V lost 7 bases, and 4 bases had no gene match. Germline CDR1 is SQVTM and CDR2 is ANQGSEA.

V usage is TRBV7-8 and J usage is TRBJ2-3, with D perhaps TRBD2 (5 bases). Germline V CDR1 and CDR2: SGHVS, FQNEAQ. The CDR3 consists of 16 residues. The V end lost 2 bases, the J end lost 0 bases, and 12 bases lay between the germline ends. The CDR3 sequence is CASSLLGLASTDTQYF. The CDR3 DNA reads TGTGCCAGCAGCTTACTCGGACTCGCTAGCACAGATACGCAGTATTTT.

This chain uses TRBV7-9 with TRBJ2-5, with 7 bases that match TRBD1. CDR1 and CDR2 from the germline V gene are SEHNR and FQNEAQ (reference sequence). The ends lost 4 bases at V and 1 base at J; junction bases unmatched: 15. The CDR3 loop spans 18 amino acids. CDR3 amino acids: CASSSVMANYRGQETQYF. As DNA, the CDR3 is TGTGCCAGCAGCTCGGTTATGGCTAATTACAGGGGCCAAGAGACCCAGTACTTC.

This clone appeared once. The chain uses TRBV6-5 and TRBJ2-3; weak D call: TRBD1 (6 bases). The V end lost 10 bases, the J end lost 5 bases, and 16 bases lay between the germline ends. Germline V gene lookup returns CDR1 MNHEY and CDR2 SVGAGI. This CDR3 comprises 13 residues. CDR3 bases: TGTGCCACTACAGGGATAGGTGAAGATACGCAGTATTTT. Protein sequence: CATTGIGEDTQYF.

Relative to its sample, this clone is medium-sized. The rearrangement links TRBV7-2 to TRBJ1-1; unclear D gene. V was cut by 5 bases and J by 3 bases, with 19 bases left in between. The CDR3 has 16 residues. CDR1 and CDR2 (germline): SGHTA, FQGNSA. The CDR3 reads CASSRTPGGSDTEAFF. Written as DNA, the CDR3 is TGTGCCAGCAGCCGCACTCCCGGTGGGTCGGACACTGAAGCTTTCTTT.

The CDR3 coding sequence is TGTGCCAGCAGCCTAGCGGGGGAGCCCACAGATACGCAGTATTTT. This sequence encodes CASSLAGEPTDTQYF. The V and J genes are TRBV11-2 and TRBJ2-3; 10 bases agree with TRBD2. Germline V lookup: CDR1 SGHAT, CDR2 FQNNGV. The CDR3 runs 15 residues. J gave up 2 bases and V 5 bases, and 4 bases lay outside the gene matches.

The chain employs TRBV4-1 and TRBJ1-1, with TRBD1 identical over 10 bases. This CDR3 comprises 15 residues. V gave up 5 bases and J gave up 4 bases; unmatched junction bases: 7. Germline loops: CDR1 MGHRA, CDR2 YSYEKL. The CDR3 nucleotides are TGCGCCAGCAGCGGACCGGACAGGGGGTTCACTGAAGCTTTCTTT. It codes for CASSGPDRGFTEAFF.

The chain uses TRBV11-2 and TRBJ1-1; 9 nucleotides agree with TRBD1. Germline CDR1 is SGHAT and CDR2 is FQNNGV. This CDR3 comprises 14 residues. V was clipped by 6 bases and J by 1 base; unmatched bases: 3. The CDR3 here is CASRKQGANTEAFF. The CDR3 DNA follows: TGTGCCAGCAGGAAACAGGGGGCGAACACTGAAGCTTTCTTT.

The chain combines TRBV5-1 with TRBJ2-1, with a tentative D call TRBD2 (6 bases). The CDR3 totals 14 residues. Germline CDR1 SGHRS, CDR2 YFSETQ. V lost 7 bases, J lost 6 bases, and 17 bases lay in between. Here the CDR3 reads CASGFFPEGNEQFF. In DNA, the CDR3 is TGCGCCAGCGGATTCTTTCCGGAGGGCAATGAGCAGTTCTTC.

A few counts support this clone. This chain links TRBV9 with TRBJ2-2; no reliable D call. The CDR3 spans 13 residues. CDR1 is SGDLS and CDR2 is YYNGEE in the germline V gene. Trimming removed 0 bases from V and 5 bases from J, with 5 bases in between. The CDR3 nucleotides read TGTGCCAGCAGCGTAGTTCAGACCGGGGAGCTGTTTTTT. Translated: CASSVVQTGELFF.

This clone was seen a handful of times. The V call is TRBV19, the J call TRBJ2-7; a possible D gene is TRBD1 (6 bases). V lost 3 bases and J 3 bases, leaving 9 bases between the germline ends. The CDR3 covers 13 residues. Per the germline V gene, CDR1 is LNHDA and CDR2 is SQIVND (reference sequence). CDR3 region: CASSISRGYEQYF. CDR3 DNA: TGTGCCAGTAGTATCTCCAGGGGCTACGAGCAGTACTTC.

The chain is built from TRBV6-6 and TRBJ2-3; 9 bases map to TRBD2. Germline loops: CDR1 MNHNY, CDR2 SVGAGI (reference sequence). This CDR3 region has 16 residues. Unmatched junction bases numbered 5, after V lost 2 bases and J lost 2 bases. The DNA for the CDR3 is TGTGCCAGCAGTTACCCAGCGGGGGGCTACACAGATACGCAGTATTTT. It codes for CASSYPAGGYTDTQYF.